This TCR beta chain was sequenced in a study of T cell changes during pregnancy in multiple sclerosis. Libraries were prepared by immunoSEQ multiplex PCR; TCRdb keeps only in-frame clonotypes and omits some of them. The sample has 30,000 to 35,000 clones, approximately 87% seen once; the top ten hold 4.5% to 5.5%. The CDR3 extends over 11 amino acids. Germline CDR1 reads MNHEY; CDR2 reads SMNVEV (reference sequence). Between the trimmed V and J ends, which lost 11 bases and 6 bases, there was a span of 13 bases. The chain recombines TRBV27 with TRBJ1-2; D is perhaps TRBD1 (6 bases). The source was CD8+ T cells from peripheral blood mononuclear cells, collected after pregnancy. The receptor was isolated from a female donor with multiple sclerosis, enrolled in a pregnancy study. CDR3 residues: CAVWTVHGYTF. CDR3 DNA: TGTGCCGTATGGACAGTGCATGGCTACACCTTC.